This T cell receptor beta chain emerged from a study of cytomegalovirus exposure and HLA in healthy donors. Germline CDR1 and CDR2: SGDLS and YYNGEE. The V and J ends lost 0 bases and 4 bases respectively, with 4 bases between them. CDR3 length: 13 residues. Primers: 60 Vbeta forward and 13 Jbeta reverse. The data were produced by immunoSEQ multiplex PCR, yet TCRdb's version contains in-frame clones alone and is incomplete. The data hold around 170,000 clones, with 65% to 85% observed a single time. The sample taken for sequencing was PBMCs. The sequence came from a girl under 18 in good health and CMV-seropositive. The J gene is TRBJ2-2, the V gene TRBV9; no firm D call. CDR3 coding DNA: TGTGCCAGCAGCGTAGCGGGCACCGGGGAGCTGTTTTTT. Protein product: CASSVAGTGELFF.